This is a list of T cell receptor beta chains from one sample in a study of sequential checkpoint blockade in melanoma. Here immunoSEQ multiplex PCR was the method, and the copy in TCRdb shows in-frame clones only, minus some. Of around 34,000 clones detected, roughly 85% appear once; the ten largest clones hold under 20%. The material was CD8+ T cells sorted from blood (inferred from file names), obtained from a patient given nivolumab and ipilimumab in sequence. Receptors were obtained from a human donor with melanoma. The CDR3 runs from the conserved cysteine through the conserved F or W. The order of the fields is CDR3 DNA, CDR3 protein, V gene, D gene, clone size, J gene. The D gene is left open where the match is weak. Clone size is given for some rows only: seen once, a few or many times, or a class if the clone is expanded.

TGTGCCAGCACCCTCGGACAGGGATTCTACGAGCAGTACTTC	CASTLGQGFYEQYF	TRBV27	TRBD1	.	TRBJ2-7
TGTGCCAGCATTCCAGGACAAAGCTCTGGAAACACCATATATTTT	CASIPGQSSGNTIYF	TRBV6-1	.	.	TRBJ1-3
TGTGCCAGCAGCCTTGCCGGGACAGGGCTCTCTGGCTACACCTTC	CASSLAGTGLSGYTF	TRBV7-2	TRBD1	once	TRBJ1-2
TGTGCCAGCAGTCCTTCCCCGCGTCCCTATGGCTACACCTTC	CASSPSPRPYGYTF	TRBV27	.	.	TRBJ1-2
TGTGCCAGCAGCTTAGGGGCCCAGCCTATCCAAGGGGGTGGCTACACCTTC	CASSLGAQPIQGGGYTF	TRBV7-6	.	few	TRBJ1-2
TGTGCCAGCAGCCCGGAAGGAGGCACTGAAGCTTTCTTT	CASSPEGGTEAFF	TRBV5-6	.	.	TRBJ1-1
TGTGCCTGGAGCACGGACAGGGAGAAGACTGAAGCTTTCTTT	CAWSTDREKTEAFF	TRBV30	TRBD1	.	TRBJ1-1
TGTGCCAGCAGCGGGGGACAGGGGGAAAGGAGGGAGCTGTTTTTT	CASSGGQGERRELFF	TRBV9	TRBD1	.	TRBJ2-2
TGTGCCAGCAGTATCACAGGCCAAGAAGAGACCCAGTACTTC	CASSITGQEETQYF	TRBV2	.	.	TRBJ2-5
TGCGCCAGCAGCTTGGGTGCGGGGGGATACACAGATACGCAGTATTTT	CASSLGAGGYTDTQYF	TRBV5-1	TRBD2	.	TRBJ2-3
TGTGCCAGCAGCGTTTCGGGACAGGGGGACGAGCAGTACTTC	CASSVSGQGDEQYF	TRBV9	TRBD1	.	TRBJ2-7
TGTGCCAGCAGCCCCCGTTACGGGGGTACCTACGAGCAGTACTTC	CASSPRYGGTYEQYF	TRBV9	.	.	TRBJ2-7
TGCGCCAGCAGCTTGGAATTGGGGGCCTTAACTGGAAACACCATATATTTT	CASSLELGALTGNTIYF	TRBV5-1	.	.	TRBJ1-3
TGTGCCAGCAGCCGACACTTCAATCAGCCCCAGCATTTT	CASSRHFNQPQHF	TRBV7-9	.	few	TRBJ1-5
TGTGCCACCATGAGACAGGGTTATGAACAGCCCCAGCATTTT	CATMRQGYEQPQHF	TRBV28	TRBD1	.	TRBJ1-5
TGTGCCAGCAGTGATTTTTTTGGGCCCTCACCTGAAGCTTTCTTT	CASSDFFGPSPEAFF	TRBV2	.	.	TRBJ1-1
TGCGCCAGCAGCTTGAGGGACTCCTCGCGCTATTTT	CASSLRDSSRYF	TRBV5-1	.	.	TRBJ2-3
TGTGCCAGCAGCCCCCGCAGGAATGAGCAGTTCTTC	CASSPRRNEQFF	TRBV7-6	.	few	TRBJ2-1
TGTGCCAGCAGTTTATCCAGGGGGATGAACACTGAAGCTTTCTTT	CASSLSRGMNTEAFF	TRBV27	TRBD1	few	TRBJ1-1
TGTGCCAGCAGCTGGCAGGGGGAAGAGCAGTACTTC	CASSWQGEEQYF	TRBV27	TRBD1	few	TRBJ2-7
TGTGCCTGGAGTGTACTCCCAGGGTCGGGCACCGGGGAGCTGTTTTTT	CAWSVLPGSGTGELFF	TRBV30	.	.	TRBJ2-2
TGTGCCAGCAGCTTGGTAGCGGGGGCCCGTACGCAGTATTTT	CASSLVAGARTQYF	TRBV5-8	TRBD2	.	TRBJ2-3
TGCGCCAGCAGCCCAGGGGGCTCGAACACTGAAGCTTTCTTT	CASSPGGSNTEAFF	TRBV5-1	TRBD1	.	TRBJ1-1
TGTGCCAGCAGGGGACAGGGGGCCCACACCGGGGAGCTGTTTTTT	CASRGQGAHTGELFF	TRBV6-5	TRBD1	.	TRBJ2-2
TGTGCCAGCAGACCCGACAGGGGCAACTATGGCTACACCTTC	CASRPDRGNYGYTF	TRBV28	TRBD1	.	TRBJ1-2
TGTGCCAGCAGCTCTACCCGCTACGAGCAGTACTTC	CASSSTRYEQYF	TRBV5-4	.	.	TRBJ2-7
TGTGCCAGCAGCCAAGACAGGGTTGGAAACACCATATATTTT	CASSQDRVGNTIYF	TRBV27	TRBD1	.	TRBJ1-3
TGTGCCAGAGGGGGCCCTAGCACAGATACGCAGTATTTT	CARGGPSTDTQYF	TRBV7-9	TRBD1	.	TRBJ2-3
TGTGCCAGCAGCCAGGGAGGGGTTGGCACTGAAGCTTTCTTT	CASSQGGVGTEAFF	TRBV7-8	.	.	TRBJ1-1
TGTGCCAGCAGCATAGGGACTAGCGATGAGCAGTTCTTC	CASSIGTSDEQFF	TRBV7-9	TRBD2	few	TRBJ2-1
TGTGCCAGCAGTTTAGTCTACTCTGGGGCCAACGTCCTGACTTTC	CASSLVYSGANVLTF	TRBV27	.	.	TRBJ2-6
TGTGCCACCGACACGAGCTCTGGAAACACCATATATTTT	CATDTSSGNTIYF	TRBV18	.	.	TRBJ1-3
TGTGCCAGCAGCATGGAGGACAGGGGCTACGAGCAGTACTTC	CASSMEDRGYEQYF	TRBV5-4	TRBD1	.	TRBJ2-7
TGTGCCAGCAGTGCGGGACAGGGGGTCGACGAGCAGTACTTC	CASSAGQGVDEQYF	TRBV6-1	TRBD1	few	TRBJ2-7
TGTGCCAGTAGTACTCGGACAGTTATTAATGAGCAGTTCTTC	CASSTRTVINEQFF	TRBV19	.	.	TRBJ2-1
TGTGCCAGTAGCCCCGGGGGTTATGGGGCCAACGTCCTGACTTTC	CASSPGGYGANVLTF	TRBV19	.	.	TRBJ2-6
TGTGCCAGCAGTTACTCCGGGACAGGCGGTGAAAAACTGTTTTTT	CASSYSGTGGEKLFF	TRBV6-5	TRBD1	.	TRBJ1-4
TGTGCCAGCAGTGAATGGGCAGCCGGGGAGCTGTTTTTT	CASSEWAAGELFF	TRBV2	.	.	TRBJ2-2
TGTGCCAGCAGTTTTCAGGACTCGGGGCAGCCCCAGCATTTT	CASSFQDSGQPQHF	TRBV27	.	.	TRBJ1-5
TGTGCCAGCAGCACCCGGGTCTCAGAAGGAGGAGATACGCAGTATTTT	CASSTRVSEGGDTQYF	TRBV7-9	.	.	TRBJ2-3
TGTGCCTGGAGTGTAACAGGGGAGCGTCACGAGCAGTTCTTC	CAWSVTGERHEQFF	TRBV30	TRBD1	.	TRBJ2-1
TGTGCCAGCAGTGAATGGGTGAGGGACTCTGGAAACACCATATATTTT	CASSEWVRDSGNTIYF	TRBV6-1	.	.	TRBJ1-3
TGTGCCAGCAGTTTAGGCAGGGGATACCAAGAGACCCAGTACTTC	CASSLGRGYQETQYF	TRBV28	.	.	TRBJ2-5
TGTGCCAGCAGTGTAATCAGGGGCCGTAGCAATCAGCCCCAGCATTTT	CASSVIRGRSNQPQHF	TRBV6-1	.	.	TRBJ1-5